Each of the 20 T cell receptor beta chains below was sequenced from the same sample in a study of blood T cell repertoires in COVID-19. Some clones are missing from TCRdb's copy, which holds only in-frame ones; the method was immunoSEQ multiplex PCR. The sample records some 160,000 clones, roughly 84% being singletons. Sequencing was performed on peripheral blood. The receptors come from a man aged 65 to 85 with active or convalescent COVID-19.

This clone was seen more than once but under ten times. This chain links TRBV7-9 with TRBJ1-6, with D possibly matching TRBD1 (5 bases). The CDR3 extends over 14 amino acids. Germline values: CDR1 SEHNR, CDR2 FQNEAQ (reference sequence). Trimming took off 1 base at V and 9 bases at J, with 10 bases between the two ends. CDR3 nucleotide sequence: TGTGCCAGCAGCTTAGGGTGGGGGGGTTCACCCCTCCACTTT. Translation: CASSLGWGGSPLHF.

The chain joins TRBV5-1 to TRBJ2-4, with 11 bases fitting TRBD2. V gave up 2 bases and J gave up 2 bases; unmatched junction bases: 9. The CDR3 totals 18 residues. Germline V lookup: CDR1 SGHRS, CDR2 YFSETQ. CDR3 nucleotide sequence: TGCGCCAGCAGCTTTCCAGGACTAGCGGGTCTCACCAAAAACATTCAGTACTTC. It yields the protein CASSFPGLAGLTKNIQYF.

The chain uses TRBV13 and TRBJ2-7; 7 nucleotides line up with TRBD2. J gave up 4 bases and V 8 bases, and 8 bases lay outside the gene matches. Germline CDR1 PRHDT, CDR2 FYEKMQ (reference sequence). CDR3 size: 13 residues. CDR3 in DNA: TGTGCCAGCGGCAGACTAGCAGGGTACGAGCAGTACTTC. Translating it yields CASGRLAGYEQYF. Together with reference TRBV13 and TRBJ2-7, the CDR3 gives the full variable domain: AAGVIQSPRHLIKEKRETATLKCYPIPRHDTVYWYQQGPGQDPQFLISFYEKMQSDKGSIPDRFSAQQFSDYHSELNMSSLELGDSALYFCASGRLAGYEQYFGPGTRLTVT.

This chain links TRBV25-1 with TRBJ2-1, with TRBD2 identical over 11 bases. Germline assignment: CDR1 MGHDK and CDR2 SYGVNS. This CDR3 spans 17 amino acids. The junction had 4 bases not matched to a gene; V was cut back by 3 bases and J by 0 bases. CDR3 sequence (DNA): TGTGCCAGCAGTGAGCCCACTAGCGGGAGCTCCTACAATGAGCAGTTCTTC. Translation gives CASSEPTSGSSYNEQFF. The full variable domain, with the rest looked up from reference TRBV25-1 and TRBJ2-1, is EADIYQTPRYLVIGTGKKITLECSQTMGHDKMYWYQQDPGMELHLIHYSYGVNSTEKGDLSSESTVSRIRTEHFPLTLESARPSHTSQYLCASSEPTSGSSYNEQFFGPGTRLTVL.

This rearrangement joins TRBV28 to TRBJ2-7; unclear D gene. The CDR3 contains 12 residues. Germline V CDR1 and CDR2: MDHEN, SYDVKM. V lost 8 bases, J lost 2 bases, and 10 bases lay in between. CDR3 region: CASVVEPYEQYF. CDR3 nucleotide sequence: TGTGCCAGCGTGGTGGAGCCCTACGAGCAGTACTTC.

The table lists this clone with a few counts. This chain connects TRBV3-1 (or the pseudogene TRBV3-2) to TRBJ2-1, with 9 nucleotides matching TRBD1. This CDR3 is built from 17 residues. Germline V gene sequence: CDR1 LGHDT, CDR2 YNNKEL (reference sequence). The V gene end was trimmed by 0 bases and the J gene end by 7 bases; junction bases not matched to a gene: 10. The CDR3 loop is CASSQDSGQGFVNEQFF. CDR3 nucleotide sequence: TGTGCCAGCAGCCAAGATTCCGGACAGGGGTTTGTTAATGAGCAGTTCTTC.

V gene TRBV7-2 combines with J gene TRBJ2-5; no clear D. Trimming took 7 bases from V and 4 from J, leaving 13 bases between them. Germline loops: CDR1 SGHTA, CDR2 FQGNSA. This CDR3 is 13 amino acids long. The CDR3 reads CASNHKSGETQYF. CDR3 in DNA: TGTGCCAGCAATCACAAGTCAGGAGAGACCCAGTACTTC.

This chain connects TRBV6-4 to TRBJ2-3, with 10 bases lining up with TRBD1. The germline V gene has CDR1 MRHNA and CDR2 SNTAGT. This CDR3 contains 14 residues. The junction had 4 bases not matched to a gene; V was cut back by 5 bases and J by 5 bases. CDR3 coding DNA: TGTGCCAGCAGTTTGACAGGGGGCTTAGATACGCAGTATTTT. Its translation is CASSLTGGLDTQYF.

The chain links TRBV3-1 (or the pseudogene TRBV3-2) to TRBJ2-3, with 9 bases lining up with TRBD2. The CDR3 is 16 residues long. With V trimmed by 4 bases and J by 3 bases, 8 bases remained unmatched. CDR1 and CDR2 (germline): LGHDT, YNNKEL (reference sequence). The CDR3 loop reads CASSLVAGGWTDTQYF. DNA of the CDR3: TGTGCCAGCAGCCTAGTGGCGGGGGGGTGGACAGATACGCAGTATTTT.

The chain links TRBV20-1 to TRBJ1-2; D is ambiguous. Germline values: CDR1 DFQATT, CDR2 SNEGSKA (reference sequence). Trimming shortened V by 3 bases and J by 2 bases, and 7 bases separated the two germline ends. The CDR3 runs to 12 residues. CDR3 region: CSASGLNYGYTF. The CDR3 nucleotides read TGCAGTGCTAGTGGTCTGAACTATGGCTACACCTTC.

This chain joins TRBV6-2 or TRBV6-3 and TRBJ1-5; a possible D gene is TRBD1 (6 bases). V was trimmed by 6 bases and J by 2 bases, leaving 14 bases between them. Germline loops: CDR1 MNHEY, CDR2 SVGEGT. The CDR3 has 15 amino acids. The CDR3 loop is CASSPRGSGNQPQHF. In nucleotides, the CDR3 is TGTGCCAGCAGCCCAAGGGGGTCTGGCAATCAGCCCCAGCATTTT.

This clone was found once. Other nucleotide sequences from this sample produce the same CDR3. The J gene is TRBJ1-1, the V gene TRBV5-1; D may be TRBD1 (6 bases). The CDR3 spans 14 residues. Trimming left V 2 bases short and J 0 bases short, with 8 bases between. Germline values: CDR1 SGHRS, CDR2 YFSETQ. The CDR3 DNA follows: TGCGCCAGCAGCTTAGGACAGATGAACACTGAAGCTTTCTTT. This sequence encodes CASSLGQMNTEAFF.

The chain has TRBV11-3 and TRBJ2-1; 7 bases agree with TRBD2. This CDR3 is 13 amino acids long. V was pared by 1 base and J by 11 bases, with 5 bases of the junction left unmatched. The germline gives CDR1 SGHNT, CDR2 YENEEA. The CDR3 reads CASSLGTSAKQFF. CDR3 nucleotide sequence: TGTGCCAGCAGCTTAGGCACTAGCGCGAAGCAGTTCTTC. Supplemented by reference TRBV11-3 and TRBJ2-1, the full variable domain reads EAGVVQSPRYKIIEKKQPVAFWCNPISGHNTLYWYLQNLGQGPELLIRYENEEAVDDSQLPKDRFSAERLKGVDSTLKIQPAELGDSAVYLCASSLGTSAKQFFGPGTRLTVL.

CDR3 in DNA: TGTGCCAGCAGCTTAGCGGGAGTTGAGAGCGGTGAGCAGTTCTTC. Residues: CASSLAGVESGEQFF. This sequence joins TRBV7-6 and TRBJ2-1; a possible D gene is TRBD2 (5 bases). Germline-derived CDR1 and CDR2 are SGHVS and FNYEAQ. V was clipped by 0 bases and J by 9 bases, with 15 bases between them. The CDR3 is 15 residues long.

The rearrangement joins TRBV24-1 to TRBJ1-2; 8 bases agree with TRBD1. V was pared by 4 bases and J by 6 bases, with 15 bases of the junction left unmatched. From germline, CDR1 is KGHDR and CDR2 SFDVKD. The CDR3 loop spans 17 amino acids. CDR3 residues: CATSDSNPRDRHHGYTF. The CDR3 DNA reads as TGTGCCACCAGTGACTCTAACCCCCGGGACAGGCACCATGGCTACACCTTC.

The V gene is TRBV29-1, the J gene TRBJ2-5; no reliable D call. The CDR3 covers 13 residues. V was trimmed by 7 bases and J by 5 bases, leaving 17 bases between them. Germline lookup yields CDR1 SQVTM and CDR2 ANQGSEA. The CDR3 protein is CSAGGPSQETQYF. CDR3 sequence (DNA): TGCAGCGCGGGTGGTCCATCCCAGGAGACCCAGTACTTC.

Only a few counts were recorded for this clone. J is TRBJ1-2 and V is TRBV5-1; the D gene is possibly TRBD1 (5 bases). There are 16 residues in the CDR3. Trimming cost V 5 bases and J 3 bases, with 20 bases left between them. CDR1 and CDR2 from the germline V gene are SGHRS and YFSETQ. CDR3 region: CASRTDMGLRDYGYTF. As DNA, the CDR3 is TGCGCCAGCAGGACGGACATGGGCCTGCGCGACTATGGCTACACCTTC.

V gene TRBV6-4 combines with J gene TRBJ2-2, with 8 positions matching TRBD1. Germline V CDR1 and CDR2: MRHNA, SNTAGT. The junction had 8 bases not matched to a gene; V was cut back by 2 bases and J by 6 bases. The CDR3 has 16 amino acids. CDR3 residues: CASSDQTGEYAGELFF. In DNA, the CDR3 is TGTGCCAGCAGTGACCAGACAGGGGAATATGCCGGGGAGCTGTTTTTT.

The rearrangement joins TRBV6-4 to TRBJ2-3; 8 nucleotides match TRBD1. J gave up 2 bases and V 8 bases, and 21 bases lay outside the gene matches. This CDR3 contains 19 residues. The germline CDR1 and CDR2 sequences are MRHNA and SNTAGT. Here the CDR3 DNA reads TGTGCCAGCGGTGCAGGGGACAGGCCACTAAATTTCCACACAGATACGCAGTATTTT. This codes for CASGAGDRPLNFHTDTQYF.

The CDR3: CAWSAPTIQLFF. DNA for the CDR3: TGTGCCTGGAGTGCCCCGACAATACAACTGTTTTTT. The V and J genes are TRBV30 and TRBJ1-4; no clear D. Germline V lookup: CDR1 GTSNPN, CDR2 SVGIG (reference sequence). The CDR3 covers 12 residues. V shed 1 base and J shed 12 bases, with 12 bases lying between them.